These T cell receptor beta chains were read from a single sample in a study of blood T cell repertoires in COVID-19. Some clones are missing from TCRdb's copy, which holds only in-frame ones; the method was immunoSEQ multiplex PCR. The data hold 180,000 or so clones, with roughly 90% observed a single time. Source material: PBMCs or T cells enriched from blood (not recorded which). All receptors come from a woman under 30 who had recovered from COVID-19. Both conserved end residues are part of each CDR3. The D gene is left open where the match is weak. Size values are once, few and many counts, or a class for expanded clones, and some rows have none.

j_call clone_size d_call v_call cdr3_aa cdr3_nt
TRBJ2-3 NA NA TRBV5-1 CASSRRGPRAGDTQYF TGCGCCAGCAGCCGGAGAGGGCCTAGGGCAGGAGATACGCAGTATTTT
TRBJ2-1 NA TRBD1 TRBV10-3 CAISVGQGPYNEQFF TGTGCCATCAGCGTCGGACAGGGGCCCTACAATGAGCAGTTCTTC
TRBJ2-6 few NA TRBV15 CATSAGQTSGANVLTF TGTGCCACCAGCGCGGGACAGACCTCTGGGGCCAACGTCCTGACTTTC
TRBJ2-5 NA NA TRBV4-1 CASSLRLQIQETQYF TGCGCCAGCAGCCTGCGGCTGCAAATTCAAGAGACCCAGTACTTC
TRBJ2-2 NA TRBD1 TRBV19 CASSTTRTGLAGELFF TGTGCCAGTAGTACCACACGGACAGGGTTGGCCGGGGAGCTGTTTTTT
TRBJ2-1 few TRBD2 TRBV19 CASNRLAGGLGANEQFF TGTGCCAGTAACAGACTAGCGGGAGGGTTGGGTGCCAATGAGCAGTTCTTC
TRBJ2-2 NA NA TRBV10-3 CASSALKGLRNTGELFF TGTGCCAGCAGTGCACTCAAGGGACTTAGAAACACCGGGGAGCTGTTTTTT
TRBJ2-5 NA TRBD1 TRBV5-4 CASSSDGGTGVETQYF TGTGCCAGCAGCTCTGATGGTGGGACAGGCGTGGAGACCCAGTACTTC
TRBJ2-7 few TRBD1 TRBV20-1 CSASGQGDADEQYF TGCAGTGCTAGTGGACAGGGGGATGCCGACGAGCAGTACTTC
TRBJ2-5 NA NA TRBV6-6 CASSKTVEETQYF TGTGCCAGCAGTAAGACTGTGGAAGAGACCCAGTACTTC
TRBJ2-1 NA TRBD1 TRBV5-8 CASTRTGNNEQFF TGTGCCAGCACCCGGACAGGCAACAATGAGCAGTTCTTC
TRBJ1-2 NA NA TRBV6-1 CASSEPGGGYGYTF TGTGCCAGCAGTGAACCGGGGGGTGGGTATGGCTACACCTTC
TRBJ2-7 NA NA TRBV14 CASSQATGRGRTSYEQYF TGTGCCAGCAGCCAAGCGACTGGCAGGGGCCGTACCTCCTACGAGCAGTACTTC
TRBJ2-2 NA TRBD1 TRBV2 CARGQGGTGELFF TGTGCCAGGGGACAGGGCGGCACCGGGGAGCTGTTTTTT
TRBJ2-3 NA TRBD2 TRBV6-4 CASSGTSGADTQYF TGTGCCAGCAGTGGTACTAGCGGAGCAGATACGCAGTATTTT
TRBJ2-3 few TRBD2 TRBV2 CASSVQRDTDTQYF TGTGCCAGCAGTGTACAGCGGGACACAGATACGCAGTATTTT
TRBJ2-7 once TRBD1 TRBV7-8 CASSFAGQGAKEQYF TGTGCCAGCAGCTTCGCGGGACAGGGGGCGAAGGAGCAGTACTTC
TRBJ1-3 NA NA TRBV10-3 CAISDYSGNTIYF TGTGCCATCAGTGATTACTCTGGAAACACCATATATTTT
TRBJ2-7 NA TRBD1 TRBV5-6 CASKTPGTGPREQYF TGTGCCAGTAAAACCCCCGGGACAGGGCCTAGGGAGCAGTACTTC